Listed below are T cell receptor beta chains from one sample, sequenced in a study of blood T cell repertoires in COVID-19. The method was immunoSEQ multiplex PCR; TCRdb's version includes in-frame clones alone and lacks a portion of them. The sample has about 210,000 clones, 80% seen once. The sequenced material came from PBMCs or T cells enriched from blood (not recorded which). Every receptor here comes from a man aged 25-45 years with acute COVID-19. CDR3s include the opening cysteine and the closing phenylalanine or tryptophan. D genes are given only for firm matches. Expanded clones get a size class; other rows say once, few or many, or leave the size out.

V	size	D	J	DNA	CDR3
TRBV3-1/TRBV3-2	-	TRBD1	TRBJ1-3	TGTGCCAGCAGCCAAGTCCGGACAGGGGGGGAAGCTGGAAACACCATATATTTT	CASSQVRTGGEAGNTIYF
TRBV5-1	-	TRBD1	TRBJ1-1	TGCGCCAGCAGCTCTACAGGGGGAAACACTGAAGCTTTCTTT	CASSSTGGNTEAFF
TRBV5-1	-	-	TRBJ2-7	TGCGCCAGCAGCTCTGGTCTCGTGGGGACAACCTCTTCCGAGCAGTACTTC	CASSSGLVGTTSSEQYF
TRBV6-6	once	TRBD1	TRBJ2-7	TGTGCCAGCAGGGGACAGGGATCCTTTACCTACGAGCAGTACTTC	CASRGQGSFTYEQYF
TRBV4-1	-	TRBD1	TRBJ1-4	TGCGCCAGCAGCCAGGGAGGGGGACAGGGAAATGAAAAACTGTTTTTT	CASSQGGGQGNEKLFF
TRBV28	-	TRBD2	TRBJ2-1	TGTGCCAGCAGCTTATCCCAAGCTAGCGGGGGGGCCTCCTACAATGAGCAGTTCTTC	CASSLSQASGGASYNEQFF
TRBV4-2	-	TRBD2	TRBJ2-5	TGTGCCAGCAGCCAAGAGCGGCCAGCGGGGGGGGGAGAGACCCAGTACTTC	CASSQERPAGGGETQYF
TRBV27	few	-	TRBJ1-1	TGTGCCAGCAGTTTAGGGGGGAGCACTGAAGCTTTCTTT	CASSLGGSTEAFF
TRBV24-1	-	-	TRBJ1-1	TGTGCCACCTCGAGGGACACTGAAGCTTTCTTT	CATSRDTEAFF
TRBV13	-	TRBD1	TRBJ1-1	TGTGCCAGCAGCTTAGGAGGACAGGGAGAGGGTGAAGCTTTCTTT	CASSLGGQGEGEAFF
TRBV9	-	-	TRBJ1-2	TGTGCCAGCAGCCCAGGTCCTAACTATGGCTACACCTTC	CASSPGPNYGYTF
TRBV4-1	-	-	TRBJ2-2	TGCGCCAGCAGCCAAGCAAACGGGGGCGGGGAGCTGTTTTTT	CASSQANGGGELFF
TRBV6-5	few	-	TRBJ1-2	TGTGCCAGCAGTTACTCGCGGGGTTCCTATGGCTACACCTTC	CASSYSRGSYGYTF
TRBV7-9	few	TRBD2	TRBJ2-5	TGTGCCAGCAGCCCGCGGGGGGCTCAAGAGACCCAGTACTTC	CASSPRGAQETQYF
TRBV5-4	-	-	TRBJ2-5	TGTGCCAGCAGCTGGGCGGGGGCCGGGACAGAGACCCAGTACTTC	CASSWAGAGTETQYF
TRBV2	-	-	TRBJ2-5	TGTGCCAGCAGTGAATTGTGGGCCAGGGAGACCCAGTACTTC	CASSELWARETQYF
TRBV9	-	-	TRBJ1-5	TGTGCCAGCAGCGTATCGGGACAAGTCAATCAGCCCCAGCATTTT	CASSVSGQVNQPQHF
TRBV29-1	-	TRBD2	TRBJ2-5	TGCAGCGTTTCCCATTATACGGGACTAGCGGGACCAGTGGCCCAGTACTTC	CSVSHYTGLAGPVAQYF
TRBV5-4	-	TRBD2	TRBJ2-3	TGTGCCAGCAGTGGGGGGCGGGGGGCCAGCACAGATACGCAGTATTTT	CASSGGRGASTDTQYF
TRBV10-1	once	TRBD1	TRBJ1-2	TGCGCCAGCAGTGATAAGCCGGGACAGGGACCGGATGGCTACACCTTC	CASSDKPGQGPDGYTF
TRBV5-1	-	TRBD1	TRBJ2-3	TGCGCCAGCAGTCGACAGGGTACCACAGATACGCAGTATTTT	CASSRQGTTDTQYF
TRBV4-1	-	TRBD1	TRBJ1-1	TGCGCCAGCAGCCTATTAAACCTAGGGACAGGGGGCAAGGACACTGAAGCTTTCTTT	CASSLLNLGTGGKDTEAFF
TRBV7-4	-	TRBD1	TRBJ1-1	TGTGCCAGCAGCTTAGGGAGACAGGGGGTATATGGGGCTTTCTTT	CASSLGRQGVYGAFF